The text below deals with one T cell receptor beta chain. Methods used by the authors: Estimated nucleated cell counts came from reference gene primer amplification. Sequencing was performed with immunoSEQ multiplex PCR; in TCRdb, only in-frame clones are kept and a portion is missing. That table is the source of V, J and clone size, and D and trimming were worked out from the DNA. The sample holds around 260,000 clones, roughly 90% seen once. The germline CDR1 and CDR2 sequences are SGHNT and YYREEE (reference sequence). Trimming shortened V by 0 bases and J by 0 bases, and 10 bases separated the two germline ends. The CDR3 sequence is 17 residues long. The record originates from a study of blood T cell repertoires in COVID-19.

Sample: peripheral blood. V gene TRBV5-4 combines with J gene TRBJ2-6; possibly TRBD1 for D (6 bases). The source of this sequence is a woman aged 25-40 years with COVID-19, enrolled during active disease. The CDR3 coding sequence is TGTGCCAGCAGCTTGGTTAACAGGGTCTCTGGGGCCAACGTCCTGACTTTC. Translation gives CASSLVNRVSGANVLTF.